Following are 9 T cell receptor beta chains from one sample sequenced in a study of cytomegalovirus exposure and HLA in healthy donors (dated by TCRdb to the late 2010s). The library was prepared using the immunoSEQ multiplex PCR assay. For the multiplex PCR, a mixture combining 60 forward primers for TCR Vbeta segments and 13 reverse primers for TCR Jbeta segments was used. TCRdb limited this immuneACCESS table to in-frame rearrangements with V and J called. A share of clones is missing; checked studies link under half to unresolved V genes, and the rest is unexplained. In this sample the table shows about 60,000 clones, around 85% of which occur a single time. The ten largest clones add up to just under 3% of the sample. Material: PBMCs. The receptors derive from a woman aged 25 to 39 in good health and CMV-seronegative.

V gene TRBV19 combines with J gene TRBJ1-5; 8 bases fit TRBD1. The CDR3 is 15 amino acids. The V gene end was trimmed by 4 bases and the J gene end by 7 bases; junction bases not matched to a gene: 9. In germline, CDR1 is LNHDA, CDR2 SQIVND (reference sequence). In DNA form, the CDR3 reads TGTGCCAGTAGTACCGATGACAGGGGCGCACAGCCCCAGCATTTT. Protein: CASSTDDRGAQPQHF.

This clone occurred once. CDR3 residues: CASSLTFSDGANVLTF. CDR3 sequence (DNA): TGTGCCAGCAGCTTAACATTTTCTGATGGGGCCAACGTCCTGACTTTC. The chain employs TRBV7-9 and TRBJ2-6; D remains ambiguous. V was cut by 2 bases and J by 3 bases, with 11 bases left in between. The CDR3 runs 16 residues. Per germline, CDR1 SEHNR and CDR2 FQNEAQ (reference sequence).

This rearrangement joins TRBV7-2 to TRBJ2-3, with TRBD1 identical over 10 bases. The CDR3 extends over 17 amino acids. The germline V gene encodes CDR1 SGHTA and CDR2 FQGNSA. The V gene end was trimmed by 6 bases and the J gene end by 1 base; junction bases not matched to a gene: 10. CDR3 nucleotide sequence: TGTGCCAGCAGTTCATGGGGGACAGGGGTGCGCACAGATACGCAGTATTTT. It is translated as CASSSWGTGVRTDTQYF. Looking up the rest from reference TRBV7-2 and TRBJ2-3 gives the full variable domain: GAGVSQSPSNKVTEKGKDVELRCDPISGHTALYWYRQSLGQGLEFLIYFQGNSAPDKSGLPSDRFSAERTGGSVSTLTIQRTQQEDSAVYLCASSSWGTGVRTDTQYFGPGTRLTVL.

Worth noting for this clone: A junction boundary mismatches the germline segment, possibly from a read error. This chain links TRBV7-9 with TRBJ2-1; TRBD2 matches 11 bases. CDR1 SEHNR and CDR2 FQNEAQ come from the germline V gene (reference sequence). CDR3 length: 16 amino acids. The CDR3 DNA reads TGTTCCAGCAGCTCAGTTCTAGCGGGGGGAAACAATGAGCAGTTCTTC. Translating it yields CSSSSVLAGGNNEQFF.

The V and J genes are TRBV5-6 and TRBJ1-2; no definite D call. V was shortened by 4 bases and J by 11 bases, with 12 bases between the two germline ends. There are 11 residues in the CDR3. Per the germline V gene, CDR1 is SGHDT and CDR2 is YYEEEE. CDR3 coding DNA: TGTGCCAGCAGCCTGCTGGCGGCTTACACCTTC. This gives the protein CASSLLAAYTF.

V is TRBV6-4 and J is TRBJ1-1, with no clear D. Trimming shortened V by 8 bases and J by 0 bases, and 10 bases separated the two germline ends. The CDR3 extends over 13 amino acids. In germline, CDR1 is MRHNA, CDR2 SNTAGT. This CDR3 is CASRRGLNTEAFF. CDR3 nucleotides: TGTGCCAGCCGCCGGGGTCTGAACACTGAAGCTTTCTTT.

In nucleotides, the CDR3 is TGTGCCTGGAGTGGTCCAGGGCCTAATGAGCAGTTCTTC. This encodes CAWSGPGPNEQFF. This rearrangement joins TRBV30 to TRBJ2-1, with D perhaps TRBD1 (5 bases). This CDR3 is built from 13 residues. Trimming shortened V by 1 base and J by 7 bases, and 11 bases separated the two germline ends. Germline values: CDR1 GTSNPN, CDR2 SVGIG (reference sequence).

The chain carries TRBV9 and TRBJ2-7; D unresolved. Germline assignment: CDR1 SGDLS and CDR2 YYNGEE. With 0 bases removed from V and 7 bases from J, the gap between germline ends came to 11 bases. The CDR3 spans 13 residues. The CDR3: CASSVDATREQYF. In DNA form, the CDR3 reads TGTGCCAGCAGCGTAGACGCTACGAGGGAGCAGTACTTC.

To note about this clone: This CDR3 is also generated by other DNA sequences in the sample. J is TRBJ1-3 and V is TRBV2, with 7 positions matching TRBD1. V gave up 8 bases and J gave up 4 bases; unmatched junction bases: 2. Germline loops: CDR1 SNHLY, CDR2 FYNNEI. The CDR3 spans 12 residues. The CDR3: CASRDRGNTIYF. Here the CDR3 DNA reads TGTGCCAGCCGGGACAGAGGAAACACCATATATTTT.